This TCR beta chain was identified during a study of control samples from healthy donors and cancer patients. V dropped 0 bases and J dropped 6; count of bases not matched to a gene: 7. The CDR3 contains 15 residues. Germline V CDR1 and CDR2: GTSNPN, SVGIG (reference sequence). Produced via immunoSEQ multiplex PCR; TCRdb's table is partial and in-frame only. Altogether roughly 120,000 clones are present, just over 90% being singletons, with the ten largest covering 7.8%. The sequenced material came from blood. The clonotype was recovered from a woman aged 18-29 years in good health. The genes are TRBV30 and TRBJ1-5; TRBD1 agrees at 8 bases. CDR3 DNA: TGTGCCTGGAGTGTGGGCAGGGGGCAGGGTCAGCCCCAGCATTTT. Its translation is CAWSVGRGQGQPQHF.